Listed below are T cell receptor beta chains from one sample, sequenced in a study of OX40 agonist ivuxolimab in advanced cancers. Method: immunoSEQ multiplex PCR; TCRdb's copy keeps in-frame clones and lacks some. The sample includes tens of thousands of clones, approximately 84% of them seen just once. The sample was CD4+ or CD8+ T cells sorted from blood, taken in a trial of the OX40 agonist ivuxolimab. The receptor source for this set is an adult with an advanced solid tumor such as melanoma, head and neck, liver or kidney cancer. CDR3s include the opening cysteine and the closing phenylalanine or tryptophan. A D gene is named only where the DNA matches it firmly. Clone size is given for some rows only: seen once, a few or many times, or a class if the clone is expanded.

TRBJ2-3 | NA | TRBV7-2 | NA | TGTGCCAGCAGTCCCCCCGGGGGACTCTCCAATACGCAGTATTTT | CASSPPGGLSNTQYF
TRBJ2-1 | NA | TRBV18 | NA | TGTGCCAGCTCACCTCCCATTTGGGAGGAAACCTACAATGAGCAGTTCTTC | CASSPPIWEETYNEQFF
TRBJ1-4 | TRBD1 | TRBV9 | once | TGTGCCAGCAGCAGACAGGGTGGGATTGAAAAACTGTTTTTT | CASSRQGGIEKLFF
TRBJ1-3 | NA | TRBV10-3 | NA | TGTGCCATCAGTCCGGGACCGAGCTCTGGAAACACCATATATTTT | CAISPGPSSGNTIYF
TRBJ1-1 | NA | TRBV5-1 | NA | TGCGCCAGCAGCCTACAGGCTGCGGGCACTGAAGCTTTCTTT | CASSLQAAGTEAFF
TRBJ2-7 | TRBD2 | TRBV11-2 | NA | TGTGCCAGCAGCTCCCTACTAGCGGGAGTTTACGAGCAGTACTTC | CASSSLLAGVYEQYF
TRBJ2-7 | NA | TRBV7-9 | NA | TGTGCCAGCAGCTTGGGGGTAGACAGGGGAGGGGATTACGAGCAGTACTTC | CASSLGVDRGGDYEQYF
TRBJ2-5 | TRBD2 | TRBV6-5 | NA | TGTGCCAGCAGCCCGGGACTAGCGGTTCGGGAGACCCAGTACTTC | CASSPGLAVRETQYF
TRBJ2-1 | TRBD1 | TRBV18 | NA | TGTGCCAGCTCACCACAGGGGGCGTACAATGAGCAGTTCTTC | CASSPQGAYNEQFF
TRBJ1-3 | NA | TRBV5-4 | once | TGTGCCAGCAGCTTGGATATCCGTAACACCATATATTTT | CASSLDIRNTIYF
TRBJ2-1 | TRBD2 | TRBV7-2 | NA | TGTGCCAGCAGGCGACTTAGCGGGAGGTGGGAGCAGTTCTTC | CASRRLSGRWEQFF
TRBJ1-1 | TRBD1 | TRBV7-8 | NA | TGTGCCAGCAGCCAGGCCCCTATCGGGGGGACAGGGAGGAACACTGAAGCTTTCTTT | CASSQAPIGGTGRNTEAFF
TRBJ2-1 | TRBD2 | TRBV5-1 | NA | TGCGCCAGCAGCTTCCTACTAGCGGGAACAAGTGGAGAGCAGTTCTTC | CASSFLLAGTSGEQFF
TRBJ1-1 | TRBD1 | TRBV5-6 | NA | TGTGCCAGCAGCAGGGTGGGACAGAGGCTTATGAACACTGAAGCTTTCTTT | CASSRVGQRLMNTEAFF
TRBJ2-1 | NA | TRBV21-1 | NA | TGTGCCAGCAGCAAAATAGTAACCGGGAGGTATGCCCAAGAGCAGTTCTTC | CASSKIVTGRYAQEQFF
TRBJ2-7 | TRBD2 | TRBV7-9 | NA | TGTGCCAGCAGCGCGGGACTAGCGGGCCTAGCCCCCTCCTACGAGCAGTACTTC | CASSAGLAGLAPSYEQYF
TRBJ2-1 | NA | TRBV9 | few | TGTGCCAGCAGCCAGGGGGAGGGGAGGTACAATGAGCAGTTCTTC | CASSQGEGRYNEQFF
TRBJ2-7 | TRBD2 | TRBV4-3 | NA | TGCGCCAGCAGCCAAGATTTTAGCGGGCCCCCTTTCTACGAGCAGTACTTC | CASSQDFSGPPFYEQYF
TRBJ1-2 | TRBD1 | TRBV19 | NA | TGTGCCAGTAGTCCCGTGGGACAGGGGAGAGGCTACACCTTC | CASSPVGQGRGYTF
TRBJ2-1 | NA | TRBV5-8 | NA | TGTGCCAGCAGCTTCGGGCAGGGGAACAATGAGCAGTTCTTC | CASSFGQGNNEQFF
TRBJ2-1 | NA | TRBV6-6 | NA | TGTGCCAGTCACCTGTCGGGGGGCGCCACAAACAATGAGCAGTTCTTC | CASHLSGGATNNEQFF
TRBJ2-1 | TRBD2 | TRBV4-1 | NA | TGCGCCAGCAGCCAACGGCCGAGGACTAGCGACACCATCGAGCAGTTCTTC | CASSQRPRTSDTIEQFF